Shown below are 13 T cell receptor beta chains from a single sample sequenced in a study of blood T cell repertoires in COVID-19. Generated by immunoSEQ multiplex PCR, the TCRdb table keeps only in-frame clones and is missing some. Of some 40,000 clones in the sample, roughly 80% were seen once. The sample comprised peripheral blood. The receptor source for this set is a man in his fifties or sixties with active or convalescent COVID-19.

This clone has more than one count but fewer than ten. This chain links TRBV18 with TRBJ2-7; a possible D gene is TRBD1 (5 bases). The CDR3 sequence is 13 residues long. From germline, CDR1 is KGHSH and CDR2 LQKENI. V lost 4 bases to trimming and J lost 7 bases, with 14 bases between them. CDR3 sequence: CASSQDNEREQYF. CDR3 DNA sequence: TGTGCCAGCTCACAGGACAACGAAAGGGAGCAGTACTTC.

The chain has TRBV7-9 and TRBJ2-1; a weak D match, TRBD2 (6 bases). Germline CDR1 SEHNR, CDR2 FQNEAQ (reference sequence). This CDR3 contains 15 residues. Between the trimmed V and J ends, which lost 5 bases and 6 bases, there was a span of 17 bases. The CDR3 DNA reads TGTGCCAGCAGCCCCGCGATGGCTAGCGCCAATGAGCAGTTCTTC. Protein sequence: CASSPAMASANEQFF.

V gene TRBV27 combines with J gene TRBJ1-6; 8 bases match TRBD1. CDR1 and CDR2 from the germline V gene are MNHEY and SMNVEV (reference sequence). V shed 3 bases and J 9 bases; nucleotides not matched to a gene: 4. This CDR3 is built from 14 residues. The CDR3 nucleotides are TGTGCCAGCAGTTTGCAGGGGGCCCTTTCACCCCTCCACTTT. Protein product: CASSLQGALSPLHF.

This clone was recorded only once. The V call is TRBV5-5, the J call TRBJ1-2, with 8 bases matching TRBD1. The J segment lost 4 bases and the V segment lost 4 bases, leaving 9 bases of the junction unmatched. CDR1 is SGHKS, CDR2 YYEKEE, per germline (reference sequence). The CDR3 totals 15 residues. CDR3 amino acids: CASSPGDRHSYGYTF. For the CDR3, the DNA is TGTGCCAGCAGCCCGGGGGACAGGCACAGCTATGGCTACACCTTC.

This chain links TRBV29-1 with TRBJ2-7, with D possibly being TRBD1 (5 bases). This CDR3 has 15 residues. Trimming cost V 1 base and J 3 bases, with 16 bases left between them. The germline V gene encodes CDR1 SQVTM and CDR2 ANQGSEA. CDR3 sequence: CSVEGSPGHFYEQYF. CDR3 nucleotides: TGCAGCGTTGAAGGATCGCCCGGACACTTCTACGAGCAGTACTTC.

J is TRBJ1-1 and V is TRBV5-5; D gene unclear. This CDR3 contains 13 residues. CDR1 and CDR2 (germline): SGHKS, YYEKEE (reference sequence). The V gene lost 4 bases and the J gene lost 5 bases, with 12 bases spanning the gap. CDR3 nucleotides: TGTGCCAGCAGCCCGCCACGCGCGACTGAAGCTTTCTTT. Amino acids: CASSPPRATEAFF. The entire variable domain, with the rest obtained from reference TRBV5-5 and TRBJ1-1, is as follows: DAGVTQSPTHLIKTRGQQVTLRCSPISGHKSVSWYQQVLGQGPQFIFQYYEKEERGRGNFPDRFSARQFPNYSSELNVNALLLGDSALYLCASSPPRATEAFFGQGTRLTVV.

The chain couples TRBV2 to TRBJ1-3; D gene unclear. Trimming shortened V by 1 base and J by 4 bases, and 5 bases separated the two germline ends. From germline, CDR1 is SNHLY and CDR2 FYNNEI. CDR3 size: 13 residues. The CDR3 nucleotides are TGTGCCAGCAGTGAAGACGCGGGAAACACCATATATTTT. Protein product: CASSEDAGNTIYF. The full variable domain, its missing parts supplied by reference TRBV2 and TRBJ1-3, is EPEVTQTPSHQVTQMGQEVILRCVPISNHLYFYWYRQILGQKVEFLVSFYNNEISEKSEIFDDQFSVERPDGSNFTLKIRSTKLEDSAMYFCASSEDAGNTIYFGEGSWLTVV.

The CDR3 nucleotides are TGCAGCGTTGGACGGGCCGAGGGCGAAAAACTGTTTTTT. Its protein product is CSVGRAEGEKLFF. The chain is built from TRBV29-1 and TRBJ1-4, with no clear D. V dropped 4 bases and J dropped 8 bases, with 14 bases sitting between them. The CDR3 is made up of 13 amino acids. Germline assignment: CDR1 SQVTM and CDR2 ANQGSEA.

The genes are TRBV7-3 and TRBJ1-1; 7 positions match TRBD1. Looked up from germline, CDR1 is SGHTA and CDR2 is FQGTGA. The CDR3 consists of 13 residues. The V segment lost 1 base and the J segment 8 bases; nucleotides outside the gene matches: 4. This CDR3 is CASSLKRGREAFF. The CDR3 DNA follows: TGTGCCAGCAGCTTAAAAAGGGGGCGCGAAGCTTTCTTT.

The chain joins TRBV27 to TRBJ1-5; TRBD1 might be the D (5 bases). This CDR3 comprises 13 residues. Germline CDR1 reads MNHEY; CDR2 reads SMNVEV (reference sequence). V lost 5 bases and J 8 bases, leaving 13 bases between the germline ends. The CDR3 DNA sequence: TGTGCCAGCAGTAATTGGGGGGTTGAGCCCCAGCATTTT. Protein sequence: CASSNWGVEPQHF.

The chain carries TRBV19 and TRBJ2-7, with D perhaps TRBD1 (6 bases). CDR3 size: 15 residues. V was cut by 3 bases and J by 1 base, with 13 bases left in between. CDR1 and CDR2 (germline): LNHDA, SQIVND (reference sequence). The CDR3 nucleotides read TGTGCCAGTAGTATGTATGGACAGCAATCCTACGAGCAGTACTTC. Translated: CASSMYGQQSYEQYF. Using reference TRBV19 and TRBJ2-7 for the parts outside the CDR3, the full variable domain is DGGITQSPKYLFRKEGQNVTLSCEQNLNHDAMYWYRQDPGQGLRLIYYSQIVNDFQKGDIAEGYSVSREKKESFPLTVTSAQKNPTAFYLCASSMYGQQSYEQYFGPGTRLTVT.

This clone was observed once. The J gene is TRBJ1-2, the V gene TRBV5-6; tentative D call: TRBD1 (6 bases). Trimming left V 3 bases short and J 7 bases short, with 16 bases between. This CDR3 comprises 14 residues. CDR1 and CDR2 (germline): SGHDT, YYEEEE. This chain's CDR3 is CASSSRGGVFGYTF. The CDR3 DNA reads as TGTGCCAGCAGCTCCAGGGGAGGGGTGTTTGGCTACACCTTC. The variable domain in full, with the rest retrieved from reference TRBV5-6 and TRBJ1-2, is DAGVTQSPTHLIKTRGQQVTLRCSPKSGHDTVSWYQQALGQGPQFIFQYYEEEERQRGNFPDRFSGHQFPNYSSELNVNALLLGDSALYLCASSSRGGVFGYTFGSGTRLTVV.

The rearrangement joins TRBV27 to TRBJ2-1, with D perhaps TRBD1 (6 bases). Per the germline V gene, CDR1 is MNHEY and CDR2 is SMNVEV (reference sequence). V dropped 8 bases and J dropped 3 bases, with 8 bases sitting between them. CDR3 length: 12 residues. The DNA of the CDR3 is TGTGCCAGCGGGGACATCTACAATGAGCAGTTCTTC. Translating gives CASGDIYNEQFF.